This T cell receptor (beta chain) was sequenced during a study of neurological immune-mediated disorders. Overall study findings and caveats: The expanded clones of different subjects shared no CDR3 amino acid sequences (suggesting private repertoires in all groups). Multiple sclerosis was found to have the least TCR clonal expansion, below healthy controls, and HTLV-1-associated myelopathy the most.

The time point denotes: longitudinal time-point 2. TCRdb reprocessed the 5' RACE reads via MiXCR and lists one record per CDR3 protein. The sample includes fewer than 40,000 distinct CDR3 sequences, 10% to 15% of them seen just once. V shed 0 bases and J shed 0 bases, with 12 bases lying between them. This CDR3 contains 16 residues. Germline-derived CDR1 and CDR2 are SGHRS and YFSETQ. This clonotype showed up many times. The antigen remains unidentified. V gene TRBV5-1 combines with J gene TRBJ1-1; perhaps TRBD1 as D (5 bases). The receptor was derived from a woman aged 40 to 49 in good health. Material for sequencing was PBMCs. CDR3 DNA: TGCGCCAGCAGCTTGGCAGTTTCAGGGATGAACACTGAAGCTTTCTTT. Protein sequence: CASSLAVSGMNTEAFF.